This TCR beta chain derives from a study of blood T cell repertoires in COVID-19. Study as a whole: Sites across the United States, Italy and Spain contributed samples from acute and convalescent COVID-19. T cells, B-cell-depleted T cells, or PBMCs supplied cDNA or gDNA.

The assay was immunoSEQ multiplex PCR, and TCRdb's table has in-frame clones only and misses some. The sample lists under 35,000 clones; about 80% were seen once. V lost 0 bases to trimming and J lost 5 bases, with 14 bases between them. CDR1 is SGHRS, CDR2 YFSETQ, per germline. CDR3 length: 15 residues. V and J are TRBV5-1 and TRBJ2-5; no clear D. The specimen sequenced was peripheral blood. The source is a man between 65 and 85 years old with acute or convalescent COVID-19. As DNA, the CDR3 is TGCGCCAGCAGCTTGGACCCCGCCTGGGCGGAGACCCAGTACTTC. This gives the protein CASSLDPAWAETQYF.